What follows are 8 T cell receptor beta chains derived from one specimen sequenced in a study of cytomegalovirus exposure and HLA in healthy donors. The PCR contained 60 Vbeta and 13 Jbeta primers. Profiling relied on immunoSEQ multiplex PCR, and the TCRdb table lists in-frame clones only, not all of them. The repertoire includes 100,000 to 150,000 clones, about four fifths of them detected once, and about 4% sits in the top ten. What was sequenced was PBMCs. The source of these receptors is a woman aged 35 to 49 in good health and CMV-seronegative.

J is TRBJ2-7 and V is TRBV7-2; a possible D gene is TRBD2 (6 bases). This CDR3 contains 13 residues. Germline V gene sequence: CDR1 SGHTA, CDR2 FQGNSA. V lost 5 bases and J lost 1, with 9 bases in between. CDR3 nucleotides: TGTGCCAGCAGCAAAAGCGGGTCCTACGAGCAGTACTTC. Amino acids: CASSKSGSYEQYF.

The V gene is TRBV6-6, the J gene TRBJ1-5; D gene ambiguous. With 0 bases removed from V and 10 bases from J, the gap between germline ends came to 19 bases. CDR1 is MNHNY and CDR2 is SVGAGI in the germline V gene (reference sequence). The length of the CDR3 is 16 residues. The CDR3 nucleotides are TGTGCCAGCAGTTACTCGAGCAACGCGCCTTGGTCACCCCAGCATTTT. Translated, it gives CASSYSSNAPWSPQHF.

A remark on this clone: An end of the junction differs from the germline gene, which may be a read error. Additional DNA sequences in this sample encode the identical CDR3. V usage is TRBV5-6 and J usage is TRBJ1-5; 7 nucleotides align to TRBD1. This CDR3 is built from 13 residues. CDR1 is SGHDT and CDR2 is YYEEEE in the germline V gene. The CDR3 nucleotides are TGTGCCAGCAGCTTCCAGGGGGATCAGCCCCAGCACTTT. This codes for CASSFQGDQPQHF.

The chain recombines TRBV7-9 with TRBJ2-5, with D hard to call. Looked up from germline, CDR1 is SEHNR and CDR2 is FQNEAQ (reference sequence). This CDR3 comprises 11 residues. Deletions cut 5 bases from V and 3 bases from J, with 4 bases between. The DNA for the CDR3 is TGTGCCAGCAGCCCCAAAGAGACCCAGTACTTC. This gives the protein CASSPKETQYF.

The CDR3 spells CASSGEAGSSYEQYF. DNA for the CDR3: TGTGCCAGCAGCGGGGAGGCGGGGAGCTCCTACGAGCAGTACTTC. The genes are TRBV9 and TRBJ2-7, with D perhaps TRBD2 (6 bases). The V and J ends lost 3 bases and 0 bases respectively, with 13 bases between them. Germline V gives CDR1 SGDLS, CDR2 YYNGEE. There are 15 residues in the CDR3.

The CDR3 spells CASSDRGNQPQHF. The CDR3 DNA is TGTGCCAGCAGCGACAGGGGGAATCAGCCCCAGCATTTT. The rearrangement links TRBV7-2 to TRBJ1-5; 9 bases fit TRBD1. The CDR3 totals 13 residues. In germline, CDR1 is SGHTA, CDR2 FQGNSA. The trim removed 5 bases at V and 4 bases at J, leaving 0 bases unmatched.

In nucleotides, the CDR3 is TGTGCCAGCAGCTTAGACGGTTTCAATCAGCCCCAGCATTTT. Translation gives CASSLDGFNQPQHF. J is TRBJ1-5 and V is TRBV7-6; the D is unclear. CDR1 is SGHVS and CDR2 is FNYEAQ in the germline V gene. There are 14 residues in the CDR3. Between the trimmed V and J ends, which lost 1 base and 3 bases, there was a span of 7 bases.

The chain has TRBV9 and TRBJ1-2; no definite D call. With 3 bases removed from V and 3 bases from J, the gap between germline ends came to 9 bases. CDR1 is SGDLS, CDR2 YYNGEE, per germline. The CDR3 totals 13 residues. The CDR3 region has the DNA TGTGCCAGCAGCGGCGGGCAGGACTATGGCTACACCTTC. Its translation is CASSGGQDYGYTF. Full variable domain (remainder filled in from reference TRBV9 and TRBJ1-2): DSGVTQTPKHLITATGQRVTLRCSPRSGDLSVYWYQQSLDQGLQFLIQYYNGEERAKGNILERFSAQQFPDLHSELNLSSLELGDSALYFCASSGGQDYGYTFGSGTRLTVV.